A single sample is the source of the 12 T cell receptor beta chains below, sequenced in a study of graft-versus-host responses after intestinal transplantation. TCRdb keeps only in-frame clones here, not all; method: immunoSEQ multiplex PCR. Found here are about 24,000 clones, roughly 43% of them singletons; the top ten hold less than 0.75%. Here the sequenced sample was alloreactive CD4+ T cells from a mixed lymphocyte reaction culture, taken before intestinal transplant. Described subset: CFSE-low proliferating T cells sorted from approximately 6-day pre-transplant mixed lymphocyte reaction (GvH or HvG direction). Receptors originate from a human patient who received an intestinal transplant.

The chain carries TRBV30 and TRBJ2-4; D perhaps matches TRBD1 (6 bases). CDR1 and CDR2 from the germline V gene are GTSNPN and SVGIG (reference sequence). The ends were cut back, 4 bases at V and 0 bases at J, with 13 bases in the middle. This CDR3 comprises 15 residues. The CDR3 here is CAWNRAPLAKNIQYF. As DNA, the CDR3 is TGTGCCTGGAACAGGGCCCCATTAGCCAAAAACATTCAGTACTTC.

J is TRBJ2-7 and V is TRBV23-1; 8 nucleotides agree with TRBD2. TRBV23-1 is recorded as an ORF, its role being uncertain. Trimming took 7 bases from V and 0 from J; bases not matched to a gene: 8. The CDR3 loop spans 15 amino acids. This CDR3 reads CASTIPGGGSYEQYF. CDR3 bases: TGCGCCAGCACTATCCCGGGGGGGGGCTCCTACGAGCAGTACTTC.

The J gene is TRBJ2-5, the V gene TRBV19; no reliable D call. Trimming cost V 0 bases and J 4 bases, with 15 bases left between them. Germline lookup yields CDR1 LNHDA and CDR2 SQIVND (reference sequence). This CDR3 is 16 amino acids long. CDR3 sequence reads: CASSIDLRGLGETQYF. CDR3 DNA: TGTGCCAGTAGTATAGATCTTAGAGGATTGGGAGAGACCCAGTACTTC.

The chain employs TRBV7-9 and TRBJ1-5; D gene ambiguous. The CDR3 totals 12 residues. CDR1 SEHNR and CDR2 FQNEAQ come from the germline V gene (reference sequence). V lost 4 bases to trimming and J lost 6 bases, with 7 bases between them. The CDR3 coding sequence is TGTGCCAGCAGCTCGCGGGGTCAGCCCCAGCATTTT. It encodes CASSSRGQPQHF.

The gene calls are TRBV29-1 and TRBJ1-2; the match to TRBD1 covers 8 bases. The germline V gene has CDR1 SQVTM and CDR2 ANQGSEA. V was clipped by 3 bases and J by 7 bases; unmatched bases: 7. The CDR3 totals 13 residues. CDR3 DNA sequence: TGCAGCGTTGATCCCTCCCAGGGGGCTGGCTACACCTTC. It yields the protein CSVDPSQGAGYTF.

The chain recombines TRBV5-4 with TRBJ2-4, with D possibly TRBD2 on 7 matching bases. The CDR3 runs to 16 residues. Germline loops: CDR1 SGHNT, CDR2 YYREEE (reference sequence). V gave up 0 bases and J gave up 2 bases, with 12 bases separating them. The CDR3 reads CASSLEGGGTKNIQYF. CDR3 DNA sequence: TGTGCCAGCAGCTTGGAAGGGGGGGGAACCAAAAACATTCAGTACTTC.

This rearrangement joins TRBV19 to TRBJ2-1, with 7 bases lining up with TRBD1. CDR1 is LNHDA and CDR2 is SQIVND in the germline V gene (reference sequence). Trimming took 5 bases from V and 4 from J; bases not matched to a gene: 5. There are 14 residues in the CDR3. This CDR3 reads CASSPGQRYNEQFF. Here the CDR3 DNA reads TGTGCCAGTAGTCCGGGACAGCGGTACAATGAGCAGTTCTTC.

The CDR3 spells CASSETYRGSGELFF. CDR3 nucleotide sequence: TGTGCCAGCAGCGAAACCTACAGAGGGTCCGGGGAGCTGTTTTTT. The chain uses TRBV11-3 and TRBJ2-2; the D gene is possibly TRBD2 (5 bases). The CDR3 covers 15 residues. The germline CDR1 and CDR2 sequences are SGHNT and YENEEA. The V end lost 5 bases, the J end lost 6 bases, and 16 bases lay between the germline ends.

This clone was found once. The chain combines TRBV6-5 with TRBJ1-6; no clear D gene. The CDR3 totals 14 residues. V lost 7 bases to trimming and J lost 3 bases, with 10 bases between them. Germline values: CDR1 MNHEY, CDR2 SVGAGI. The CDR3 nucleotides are TGTGCCAGCAAAAGCGGGATCTATAATTCACCCCTCCACTTT. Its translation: CASKSGIYNSPLHF.

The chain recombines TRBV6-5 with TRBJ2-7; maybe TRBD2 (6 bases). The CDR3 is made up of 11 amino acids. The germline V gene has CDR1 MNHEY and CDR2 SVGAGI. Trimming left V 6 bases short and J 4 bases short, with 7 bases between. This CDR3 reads CASRTRYEQYF. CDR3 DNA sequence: TGTGCCAGCAGGACTAGATACGAGCAGTACTTC.

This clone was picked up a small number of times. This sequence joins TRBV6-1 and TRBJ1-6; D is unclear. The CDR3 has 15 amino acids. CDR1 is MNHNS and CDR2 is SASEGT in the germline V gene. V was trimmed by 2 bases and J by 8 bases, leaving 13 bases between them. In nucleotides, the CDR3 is TGTGCCAGCAGTGAACCTTGGCAGGTTGATTCACCCCTCCACTTT. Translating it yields CASSEPWQVDSPLHF.

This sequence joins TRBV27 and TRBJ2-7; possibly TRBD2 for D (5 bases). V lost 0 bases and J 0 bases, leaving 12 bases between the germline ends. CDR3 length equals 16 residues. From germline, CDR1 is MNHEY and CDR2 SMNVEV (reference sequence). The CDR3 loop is CASSLSYVDYSYEQYF. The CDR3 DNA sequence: TGTGCCAGCAGTTTATCGTATGTCGACTACTCCTACGAGCAGTACTTC.